The 22 T cell receptor beta chains given below trace back to one sample, sequenced in a study of T cell repertoires in cytomegalovirus infection. MiXCR, applied by TCRdb to the reads, yields one record per CDR3 protein. The data show fewer than 550,000 distinct CDR3 sequences, with approximately 17% seen just once and roughly a quarter held by the top ten. Sequences were obtained from CD8+ T cells from PBMCs. These receptors all stem from a human donor in good health (CMV status not recorded). Some clones in this sample may be carry-over from other donors' samples.

This clonotype was seen many times. V usage is TRBV7-6 and J usage is TRBJ1-5; 8 bases are a match to TRBD1. V shed 5 bases and J 5 bases; nucleotides not matched to a gene: 2. The germline V gene has CDR1 SGHVS and CDR2 FNYEAQ. The CDR3 is 13 residues long. The CDR3 DNA follows: TGTGCCAGCAGCCGACAGGGGTATCAGCCCCAGCATTTT. This encodes CASSRQGYQPQHF.

In its sample, this clonotype was seen a few times. The chain employs TRBV3-1 and TRBJ1-1, with D uncertain. The CDR3 consists of 16 residues. The germline V and J ends were trimmed by 0 bases and 5 bases, with 16 bases remaining between them. Germline V gene lookup returns CDR1 LGHDT and CDR2 YNNKEL (reference sequence). The CDR3 nucleotides read TGTGCCAGCAGCCAAGATCGTGCCTTGGGGATAACTGAAGCTTTCTTT. Protein product: CASSQDRALGITEAFF.

This chain's CDR3 is CASGASHEQYF. DNA of the CDR3: TGTGCCAGCGGCGCTAGTCACGAGCAGTACTTC. V is TRBV6-6 and J is TRBJ2-7; D not certain. Germline V gene data show CDR1 as MNHNY and CDR2 as SVGAGI (reference sequence). V lost 8 bases and J lost 5, with 10 bases in between. The CDR3 totals 11 residues.

On this clonotype itself: The conserved phenylalanine or tryptophan is not found at the CDR3 terminus, so this likely reflects a read error. V gene TRBV11-2 combines with J gene TRBJ2-1; 15 nucleotides agree with TRBD2. V shed 4 bases, J shed 6 bases, and the junction held 7 bases outside the gene matches. Germline CDR1 and CDR2: SGHAT and FQNNGV. This CDR3 is 17 amino acids long. CDR3 protein: CASSSGLAGGDRNEQFL. As DNA, the CDR3 is TGTGCCAGCAGCTCAGGACTAGCGGGAGGGGACCGCAATGAGCAGTTCTTA.

This clonotype has at least ten counts. This chain joins TRBV7-8 and TRBJ1-1; no clear D. The germline CDR1 and CDR2 sequences are SGHVS and FQNEAQ. Trimming took 4 bases from V and 1 from J, leaving 10 bases between them. The CDR3 extends over 14 amino acids. The CDR3 DNA sequence: TGTGCCAGCAGCTACCGGGGATCGAACACTGAAGCTTTCTTT. This codes for CASSYRGSNTEAFF.

This clonotype was seen more than once but under ten times. The chain is built from TRBV5-1 and TRBJ1-2, with TRBD1 identical over 7 bases. The CDR3 contains 12 residues. V trimming: 4 bases; J trimming: 5 bases; junction bases outside the gene matches: 2. Germline V gene data show CDR1 as SGHRS and CDR2 as YFSETQ. DNA for the CDR3: TGCGCCAGCAGCCTGGGACAGTATGGCTACACCTTC. This sequence encodes CASSLGQYGYTF.

This clonotype has ten or more counts. The chain has TRBV4-1 and TRBJ2-6, with D perhaps TRBD1 or TRBD2 (5 bases each). Germline CDR1 is MGHRA and CDR2 is YSYEKL. There are 17 residues in the CDR3. With 0 bases removed from V and 2 bases from J, the gap between germline ends came to 11 bases. In DNA form, the CDR3 reads TGCGCCAGCAGCCAAGATCGAAGGGGAGCTGGGGCCAACGTCCTGACTTTC. Residues: CASSQDRRGAGANVLTF.

This chain uses TRBV11-2 with TRBJ1-4, with D possibly being TRBD1 (5 bases). V lost 2 bases, J lost 5 bases, and 15 bases lay in between. The CDR3 totals 16 residues. The germline V gene has CDR1 SGHAT and CDR2 FQNNGV. The CDR3 region has the DNA TGTGCCAGCAGCTTAATGAGCAGGGTAACCAATGAAAAACTGTTTTTT. Translated, it gives CASSLMSRVTNEKLFF. Full variable domain (outside the CDR3, taken from reference TRBV11-2 and TRBJ1-4): EAGVAQSPRYKIIEKRQSVAFWCNPISGHATLYWYQQILGQGPKLLIQFQNNGVVDDSQLPKDRFSAERLKGVDSTLKIQPAKLEDSAVYLCASSLMSRVTNEKLFFGSGTQLSVL.

This clonotype showed up many times. The chain carries TRBV7-9 and TRBJ2-1; 7 positions agree with TRBD2. With V trimmed by 7 bases and J by 8 bases, 5 bases remained unmatched. This CDR3 comprises 12 residues. Germline CDR1 SEHNR, CDR2 FQNEAQ (reference sequence). The chain's CDR3 is CASILGGDEQFF. The CDR3 DNA is TGTGCCAGCATCCTGGGGGGGGATGAGCAGTTCTTC. The entire variable domain, with the rest obtained from reference TRBV7-9 and TRBJ2-1, is as follows: DTGVSQNPRHKITKRGQNVTFRCDPISEHNRLYWYRQTLGQGPEFLTYFQNEAQLEKSRLLSDRFSAERPKGSFSTLEIQRTEQGDSAMYLCASILGGDEQFFGPGTRLTVL.

This clonotype has at least ten counts. V gene TRBV19 combines with J gene TRBJ2-1, with TRBD2 as a possible D gene (5 bases). CDR3 length: 11 amino acids. The germline CDR1 and CDR2 sequences are LNHDA and SQIVND (reference sequence). V was trimmed by 5 bases and J by 10 bases, leaving 9 bases between them. In DNA form, the CDR3 reads TGTGCCAGTAGTGCCCGACTAGAGCAGTTCTTC. This translates into CASSARLEQFF.

This clonotype occurred many times. This chain connects TRBV5-6 to TRBJ1-1; no clear D. Germline V gene lookup returns CDR1 SGHDT and CDR2 YYEEEE. V shed 3 bases and J shed 6 bases, with 9 bases lying between them. This CDR3 region has 12 residues. CDR3 residues: CASSYSWAEAFF. As DNA, the CDR3 is TGTGCCAGCAGCTATTCATGGGCTGAAGCTTTCTTT.

There are a few counts of this clonotype. The chain employs TRBV2 and TRBJ1-1, with 8 bases that match TRBD1. V dropped 3 bases and J dropped 0; count of bases not matched to a gene: 9. In germline, CDR1 is SNHLY, CDR2 FYNNEI. The CDR3 totals 17 residues. As DNA, the CDR3 is TGTGCCAGCAGTGACCCGCAGACAGGGGTCATGAACACTGAAGCTTTCTTT. Its translation is CASSDPQTGVMNTEAFF.

The CDR3 loop is CASTKSDRSQPIPYNEQFF. The CDR3 DNA follows: TGTGCCAGCACGAAAAGCGACAGGTCCCAACCGATCCCCTACAATGAGCAGTTCTTC. V gene TRBV12-3 or TRBV12-4 combines with J gene TRBJ2-1; D is possibly TRBD1 (6 bases). V was shortened by 7 bases and J by 2 bases, with 27 bases between the two germline ends. The CDR3 sequence is 19 residues long.

This clonotype was recorded only once. Lacking the conserved final phenylalanine or tryptophan, this CDR3 likely reflects a read error. The gene calls are TRBV6-8 and TRBJ2-1; no firm D call. V shed 0 bases and J shed 4 bases, with 7 bases lying between them. CDR3 length: 14 amino acids. The germline gives CDR1 MNHGY, CDR2 SAAAGT. The CDR3 is CASSYSGDYNEQFL. The CDR3 DNA reads as TGTGCCAGCAGTTACTCGGGCGATTACAATGAGCAGTTCTTA.

The table lists this clonotype with many counts. The rearrangement links TRBV15 to TRBJ2-4; no clear D. The CDR3 covers 17 residues. The germline CDR1 and CDR2 sequences are LNHNV and YYDKDF (reference sequence). Between the trimmed V and J ends, which lost 2 bases and 0 bases, there was a span of 14 bases. In DNA, the CDR3 is TGTGCCACCAGCAGATACTTTTTGGGTCTAGCCAAAAACATTCAGTACTTC. As protein: CATSRYFLGLAKNIQYF.

With regard to this clonotype: This may stem from a read error, because a much larger clone lies one nucleotide away. The chain uses TRBV7-6 and TRBJ1-1; 7 nucleotides match TRBD1. Germline CDR1 SGHVS, CDR2 FNYEAQ. This CDR3 has 17 residues. This CDR3 is CASSLRDRDFMNTVAFF. CDR3 DNA sequence: TGTGCCAGCAGCCTTCGAGACAGGGACTTCATGAACACTGTAGCTTTCTTT.

The chain has TRBV24-1 and TRBJ2-1; D remains unclear. The CDR3 extends over 13 amino acids. Germline-derived CDR1 and CDR2 are KGHDR and SFDVKD. V lost 4 bases to trimming and J lost 4 bases, with 7 bases between them. CDR3 coding DNA: TGTGCCACCAGTGAAGGCTTATACAATGAGCAGTTCTTC. Translated, it gives CATSEGLYNEQFF.

This clonotype occurred a few times. V and J are TRBV29-1 and TRBJ2-7; unclear D gene. The V and J ends lost 3 bases and 4 bases respectively, with 16 bases between them. The V gene's germline CDR1 is SQVTM and CDR2 ANQGSEA. This CDR3 comprises 14 residues. The CDR3 region is CSVETRSYPYEQYF. Here the CDR3 DNA reads TGCAGCGTTGAGACCCGCTCCTACCCGTACGAGCAGTACTTC.

The V and J genes are TRBV2 and TRBJ2-7, with 10 bases aligning to TRBD1. J was trimmed by 5 bases and V by 1 base; bases with no gene match: 5. The length of the CDR3 is 15 residues. Germline CDR1 reads SNHLY; CDR2 reads FYNNEI. This chain's CDR3 is CASSEVRTGGNEQYF. The CDR3, as DNA: TGTGCCAGCAGTGAAGTTCGGACAGGGGGTAACGAGCAGTACTTC.

This chain links TRBV29-1 with TRBJ1-1; no firm D call. The V end lost 5 bases, the J end lost 6 bases, and 7 bases lay between the germline ends. The germline gives CDR1 SQVTM, CDR2 ANQGSEA. The CDR3 has 10 residues. The CDR3 DNA is TGCAGCGTTTTCCTGGCTGAAGCTTTCTTT. Protein product: CSVFLAEAFF.

The chain joins TRBV14 to TRBJ2-3; TRBD2 agrees at 8 bases. Trimming took 0 bases from V and 4 from J; bases not matched to a gene: 3. Germline CDR1 SGHDN, CDR2 FVKESK. The length of the CDR3 is 15 residues. CDR3 coding DNA: TGTGCCAGCAGCCAAGATGTGACTAGCGCAGATACGCAGTATTTT. Protein: CASSQDVTSADTQYF.

On this clonotype: This clone may be a read error of a much larger clone one base away. This chain uses TRBV7-6 with TRBJ1-2, with TRBD1 matching over 7 bases. Germline CDR1 SGHVS, CDR2 FNYEAQ. CDR3 size: 18 residues. As DNA, the CDR3 is TGTGCCAGCGGCTTAGTACCCCAAGACAGGGAGTTTAGCTATGGCTACACCTTC. It codes for CASGLVPQDREFSYGYTF.